Presented here are 5 T cell receptor beta chains from one specimen sequenced in a study of OX40 agonist ivuxolimab in advanced cancers. The data were produced by immunoSEQ multiplex PCR, yet TCRdb's version contains in-frame clones alone and is incomplete. The sample shows approximately 89,000 clones, about 91% of them seen only once. Sequenced material: CD4+ or CD8+ T cells sorted from blood, taken in a trial of the OX40 agonist ivuxolimab. The receptors were sampled from an adult with an advanced solid tumor such as melanoma, head and neck, liver or kidney cancer.

This clone was counted a few times. The rearrangement joins TRBV28 to TRBJ2-4; maybe TRBD2 (6 bases). V lost 8 bases and J lost 7, with 15 bases in between. CDR3 length: 13 amino acids. Germline CDR1 reads MDHEN; CDR2 reads SYDVKM. For the CDR3, the DNA is TGTGCCAGCGCCCTGGTTCGGGGGAACATTCAGTACTTC. Residues: CASALVRGNIQYF.

V usage is TRBV12-5 and J usage is TRBJ2-1; 9 bases agree with TRBD1. The junction had 3 bases not matched to a gene; V was cut back by 1 base and J by 2 bases. The CDR3 totals 16 residues. From germline, CDR1 is LGHNT and CDR2 FRNRAP. The CDR3 protein is CASGLAGQGPYNEQFF. As DNA, the CDR3 is TGTGCTAGTGGTTTGGCGGGACAGGGTCCCTACAATGAGCAGTTCTTC.

This chain uses TRBV6-5 with TRBJ2-6; no reliable D call. Trimming pared 7 bases from V and 1 base from J, leaving 11 bases between. The CDR3 totals 15 residues. Germline V gene data show CDR1 as MNHEY and CDR2 as SVGAGI. The CDR3 sequence: CASIGVVSGANVLTF. CDR3 bases: TGTGCCAGCATTGGGGTGGTTTCTGGGGCCAACGTCCTGACTTTC.

The chain joins TRBV7-3 to TRBJ1-4; 9 bases are shared with TRBD1. After removal of 3 bases from V and 8 bases from J, the junction contained 4 bases not matched to a gene. Germline loops: CDR1 SGHTA, CDR2 FQGTGA. The CDR3 is 14 residues long. The chain's CDR3 is CASSLDRGYEKLFF. CDR3 coding DNA: TGTGCCAGCAGCTTGGACAGGGGATACGAAAAACTGTTTTTT.

This chain uses TRBV5-1 with TRBJ1-5; 10 bases align to TRBD1. The CDR3 has 15 residues. Per germline, CDR1 SGHRS and CDR2 YFSETQ. J lost 4 bases, V lost 4 bases, and 5 bases had no gene match. CDR3 protein: CASSAGQGLNQPQHF. CDR3 DNA: TGCGCCAGCAGCGCGGGACAGGGGCTAAATCAGCCCCAGCATTTT.